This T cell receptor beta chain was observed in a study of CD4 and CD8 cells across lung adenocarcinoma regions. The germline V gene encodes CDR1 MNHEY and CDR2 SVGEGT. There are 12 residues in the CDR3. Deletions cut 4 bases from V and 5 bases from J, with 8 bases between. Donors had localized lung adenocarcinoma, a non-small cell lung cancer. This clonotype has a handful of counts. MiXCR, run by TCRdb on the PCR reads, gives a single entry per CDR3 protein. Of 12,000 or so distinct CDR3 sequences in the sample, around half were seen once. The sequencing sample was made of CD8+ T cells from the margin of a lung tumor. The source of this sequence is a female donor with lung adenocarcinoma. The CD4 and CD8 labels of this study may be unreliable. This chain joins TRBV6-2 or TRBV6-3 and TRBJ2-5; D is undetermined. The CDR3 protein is CASSSPQETQYF. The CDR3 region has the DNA TGTGCCAGCAGTTCTCCCCAGGAGACCCAGTACTTC.